This T cell receptor beta chain derives from a study of cytomegalovirus exposure and HLA in healthy donors. Study-level points and caveats: For most TCR sequences rarity was the rule, although some public TCRs occurred in many donors.

Worth noting for this clone: No antigen is known for it.

CDR1 and CDR2 from the germline V gene are SQVTM and ANQGSEA. The CDR3 is made up of 14 amino acids. The V segment lost 4 bases and the J segment 5 bases; nucleotides outside the gene matches: 7. This PCR relied on a set of 60 Vbeta primers and 13 Jbeta primers. Sequencing used immunoSEQ multiplex PCR; TCRdb keeps in-frame clones, though not all of them. Of around 200,000 clones listed, approximately 85% are singletons. The sequenced sample was PBMCs. The receptor was isolated from a woman aged 40 to 50 in good health and CMV-seronegative. V gene TRBV29-1 combines with J gene TRBJ2-1; 8 bases are a match to TRBD1. The CDR3 DNA reads as TGCAGCGTTGGCGGTGACAGGGGTAACAATGAGCAGTTCTTC. Protein: CSVGGDRGNNEQFF.